This T cell receptor beta chain derives from a study of beta chain features in type 1 diabetes. The study, taken as a whole, reports: Amplification by PCR could prefer shorter templates, with the same effect in patients and controls. Moderate yet significant TCRB CDR3 shortening was seen in Type 1 diabetes patients in all four CD4+ subsets. Fewer insertions but more deletions were seen at VDJ junctions in type 1 diabetes patients.

Expressed TCRB transcripts were sequenced because the isolated RNA had all been reverse transcribed beforehand. Libraries were prepared by immunoSEQ multiplex PCR; TCRdb keeps only in-frame clonotypes and omits some of them. The top ten hold around 0.5% of the sample, which has fewer than 110,000 clones, around 30% seen once. On this clone itself: Its antigen remains unidentified.

Purity exceeded 98% in all sorted populations. Sequencing was performed on central memory CD4+ T cells from blood. The receptor was derived from a woman aged 18 to 35 with type 1 diabetes.

The CDR3 DNA is TGTGCCAGCTCTGTCGGGAATACCTACGAGCAGTACGTC. Its translation is CASSVGNTYEQYV. The gene calls are TRBV18 and TRBJ2-7; D may be TRBD2 (5 bases). The ends were cut back, 6 bases at V and 2 bases at J, with 11 bases in the middle. Per the germline V gene, CDR1 is KGHSH and CDR2 is LQKENI. The CDR3 covers 13 residues.